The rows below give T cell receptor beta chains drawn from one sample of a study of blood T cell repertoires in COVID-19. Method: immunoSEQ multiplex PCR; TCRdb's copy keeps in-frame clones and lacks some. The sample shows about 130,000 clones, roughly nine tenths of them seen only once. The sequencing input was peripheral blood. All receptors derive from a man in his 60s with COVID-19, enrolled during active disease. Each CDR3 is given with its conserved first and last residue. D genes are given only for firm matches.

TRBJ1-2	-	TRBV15	CATSRPRGAGGYTF	TGTGCCACCAGCAGGCCCCGGGGGGCTGGGGGCTACACCTTC
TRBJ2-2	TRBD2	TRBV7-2	CASTTAGGGAGELFF	TGTGCCAGCACCACAGCGGGAGGAGGGGCCGGGGAGCTGTTTTTT
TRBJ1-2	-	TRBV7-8	CASSLTPAGPYGYTF	TGTGCCAGCAGCTTAACTCCGGCAGGGCCCTATGGCTACACCTTC
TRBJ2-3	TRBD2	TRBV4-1	CASSQEGASGTLTDTQYF	TGCGCCAGCAGCCAAGAAGGGGCTAGCGGGACGCTCACAGATACGCAGTATTTT
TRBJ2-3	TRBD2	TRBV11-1	CASSSAVAGGRDTQYF	TGTGCCAGCAGCTCAGCGGTCGCGGGAGGGAGAGATACGCAGTATTTT
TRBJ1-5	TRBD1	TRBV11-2	CASSFGTGSMQPQHF	TGTGCCAGCAGCTTTGGGACAGGGAGCATGCAGCCCCAGCATTTT
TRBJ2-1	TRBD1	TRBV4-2	CASSQDGDSLNEQFF	TGTGCCAGCAGCCAAGATGGGGACAGCCTCAATGAGCAGTTCTTC
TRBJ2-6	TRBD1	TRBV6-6	CASSRDSDSSGANVLTF	TGTGCCAGCAGTCGGGACAGTGACAGCTCTGGGGCCAACGTCCTGACTTTC
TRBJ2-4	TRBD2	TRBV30	CAWSVRALGRALAKNIQYF	TGTGCCTGGAGTGTAAGGGCCCTCGGGAGGGCTCTAGCCAAAAACATTCAGTACTTC
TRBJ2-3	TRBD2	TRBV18	CASSPRRGGLAGDTQYF	TGTGCCAGCTCACCAAGGAGAGGGGGACTAGCCGGAGATACGCAGTATTTT